The 18 T cell receptor beta chains reported below all come from one sample, sequenced in a study of technical replicates of blood from a few donors. Some clones are missing from TCRdb's copy, which holds only in-frame ones; the method was immunoSEQ multiplex PCR. The sample carries roughly 90,000 clones, just under 95% recorded once. The specimen sequenced was T cells isolated from PBMCs. The receptors come from a human donor in good health.

The J gene is TRBJ1-4, the V gene TRBV6-5; possibly TRBD1 for D (5 bases). The CDR3 consists of 16 residues. Germline V gene data show CDR1 as MNHEY and CDR2 as SVGAGI. V dropped 3 bases and J dropped 4 bases, with 15 bases sitting between them. The CDR3 DNA is TGTGCCAGCAGTTATGTTACCGGGACTGATAATGAAAAACTGTTTTTT. Translating gives CASSYVTGTDNEKLFF.

This chain joins TRBV9 and TRBJ2-1, with TRBD1 matching over 10 bases. The junction had 12 bases not matched to a gene; V was cut back by 4 bases and J by 5 bases. Germline CDR1 reads SGDLS; CDR2 reads YYNGEE. The CDR3 loop spans 17 amino acids. In DNA, the CDR3 is TGTGCCAGCAGCACCCGACAGGGGGCTTCTCCGGACAATGAGCAGTTCTTC. Amino acids: CASSTRQGASPDNEQFF.

J is TRBJ2-5 and V is TRBV7-9; 7 bases are shared with TRBD1. The ends lost 8 bases at V and 1 base at J; junction bases unmatched: 4. The germline CDR1 and CDR2 sequences are SEHNR and FQNEAQ (reference sequence). CDR3 size: 13 residues. The CDR3 nucleotides read TGTGCCAGCCGGCGACAGGGCCAAGAGACCCAGTACTTC. It specifies CASRRQGQETQYF.

The chain links TRBV29-1 to TRBJ1-2; no definite D call. Germline CDR1 SQVTM, CDR2 ANQGSEA. The CDR3 extends over 15 amino acids. The ends were cut back, 0 bases at V and 3 bases at J, with 14 bases in the middle. CDR3 in DNA: TGCAGCGTTGAAGATCGGTCTAGCGAGGACTATGGCTACACCTTC. Its translation: CSVEDRSSEDYGYTF.

The DNA of the CDR3 is TGTGCCAGCAGCCTGATCAAGACAGGAACATCCTGGAGTGAAGCTTTCTTT. This translates into CASSLIKTGTSWSEAFF. V is TRBV5-4 and J is TRBJ1-1; D possibly corresponds to TRBD1 (6 bases). Per the germline V gene, CDR1 is SGHNT and CDR2 is YYREEE (reference sequence). The CDR3 extends over 17 amino acids. V was cut by 4 bases and J by 7 bases, with 26 bases left in between.

The chain uses TRBV6-5 and TRBJ1-5; possible D gene TRBD1, 6 bases. Between the trimmed V and J ends, which lost 2 bases and 7 bases, there was a span of 12 bases. CDR3 length: 14 amino acids. The germline V gene has CDR1 MNHEY and CDR2 SVGAGI. CDR3 nucleotides: TGTGCCAGCAGTTACGACAGGCAGGGACAGCCCCAGCATTTT. Translated, it gives CASSYDRQGQPQHF.

V is TRBV25-1 and J is TRBJ2-7, with no clear D. CDR1 is MGHDK, CDR2 SYGVNS, per germline. V dropped 4 bases and J dropped 3 bases, with 7 bases sitting between them. The CDR3 spans 12 residues. The CDR3 nucleotides are TGTGCCAGCAGTGTAGCCGGCTACGAGCAGTACTTC. This gives the protein CASSVAGYEQYF.

This clone has only a few counts. This chain's CDR3 is CAIGTALNEKLFF. In DNA, the CDR3 is TGTGCCATAGGGACAGCCCTCAATGAAAAACTGTTTTTT. This rearrangement joins TRBV10-3 to TRBJ1-4, with 7 bases that match TRBD1. The CDR3 is 13 amino acids. CDR1 is ENHRY, CDR2 SYGVKD, per germline. With 9 bases clipped from V and 5 bases from J, the junction kept 6 bases outside the gene matches.

This chain joins TRBV11-1 and TRBJ1-1, with D tentatively TRBD1 (6 bases). Germline-derived CDR1 and CDR2 are SGHAT and FQDESV (reference sequence). CDR3 size: 14 residues. V lost 5 bases and J 5 bases, leaving 15 bases between the germline ends. The CDR3 spells CASSPLTGTTEAFF. The CDR3 region has the DNA TGTGCCAGCAGCCCGCTGACAGGTACGACTGAAGCTTTCTTT.

This clone has just one count. This rearrangement joins TRBV28 to TRBJ2-3, with a weak D call TRBD1 (6 bases). The V gene lost 6 bases and the J gene lost 0 bases, with 13 bases spanning the gap. CDR1 is MDHEN and CDR2 is SYDVKM in the germline V gene. The CDR3 is 15 residues long. CDR3 amino acids: CASSRTGSSTDTQYF. CDR3 DNA sequence: TGTGCCAGCAGCCGAACAGGGAGCAGCACAGATACGCAGTATTTT. The full variable domain, with the rest looked up from reference TRBV28 and TRBJ2-3, is DVKVTQSSRYLVKRTGEKVFLECVQDMDHENMFWYRQDPGLGLRLIYFSYDVKMKEKGDIPEGYSVSREKKERFSLILESASTNQTSMYLCASSRTGSSTDTQYFGPGTRLTVL.

CDR3 in amino acids: CAWTRGLDTEAFF. The CDR3 DNA reads as TGTGCCTGGACACGGGGACTCGACACTGAAGCTTTCTTT. This rearrangement joins TRBV30 to TRBJ1-1; the D gene is possibly TRBD1 (5 bases). CDR1 GTSNPN and CDR2 SVGIG come from the germline V gene (reference sequence). With 4 bases removed from V and 3 bases from J, the gap between germline ends came to 12 bases. The CDR3 totals 13 residues.

The chain combines TRBV6-1 with TRBJ1-2; 9 bases match TRBD1. There are 15 residues in the CDR3. Germline V gene sequence: CDR1 MNHNS, CDR2 SASEGT. Unmatched junction bases numbered 10, after V lost 5 bases and J lost 6 bases. The CDR3 DNA reads TGTGCCAGCAGTACAATGACAGGGGGATTAGATGGCTACACCTTC. This encodes CASSTMTGGLDGYTF.

This chain joins TRBV2 and TRBJ2-1, with 10 positions matching TRBD2. CDR3 size: 17 residues. V lost 6 bases to trimming and J lost 5 bases; unmatched junction nucleotides: 13. CDR1 and CDR2 (germline): SNHLY, FYNNEI. The CDR3 coding sequence is TGTGCCAGCAGGTTTGATGTAGGACTAGCGGTGCACAATGAGCAGTTCTTC. Its translation: CASRFDVGLAVHNEQFF.

The chain is built from TRBV27 and TRBJ1-2, with TRBD1 matching over 9 bases. Germline CDR1 MNHEY, CDR2 SMNVEV (reference sequence). V lost 7 bases and J lost 4; bases outside the gene matches: 7. The CDR3 contains 14 residues. The CDR3 loop reads CASNTGGASYGYTF. The CDR3 DNA is TGTGCCAGCAATACAGGGGGCGCGTCCTATGGCTACACCTTC.

V is TRBV7-9 and J is TRBJ1-2; D is perhaps TRBD1 (5 bases). There are 19 residues in the CDR3. Trimming shortened V by 3 bases and J by 3 bases, and 26 bases separated the two germline ends. CDR1 and CDR2 (germline): SEHNR, FQNEAQ (reference sequence). In DNA, the CDR3 is TGTGCCAGCAGCTTCTCCGGGACTCACATAAAGACAGTTTACTATGGCTACACCTTC. As protein: CASSFSGTHIKTVYYGYTF.

The chain is built from TRBV4-2 and TRBJ2-3; D gene ambiguous. Looked up from germline, CDR1 is LGHNA and CDR2 is YNFKEQ. V lost 0 bases to trimming and J lost 8 bases, with 18 bases between them. CDR3 size: 16 residues. CDR3 amino acids: CASSQDISLRTATQYF. CDR3 bases: TGTGCCAGCAGCCAAGATATTAGCCTCCGAACCGCTACGCAGTATTTT.

This clone occurred once. The chain uses TRBV2 and TRBJ2-5, with 9 nucleotides matching TRBD1. The CDR3 sequence is 13 residues long. Unmatched junction bases numbered 4, after V lost 7 bases and J lost 4 bases. Germline CDR1 is SNHLY and CDR2 is FYNNEI. The CDR3 sequence is CASNGQGIETQYF. CDR3 in DNA: TGTGCCAGCAACGGACAGGGGATAGAGACCCAGTACTTC. The entire variable domain, with the rest obtained from reference TRBV2 and TRBJ2-5, is as follows: EPEVTQTPSHQVTQMGQEVILRCVPISNHLYFYWYRQILGQKVEFLVSFYNNEISEKSEIFDDQFSVERPDGSNFTLKIRSTKLEDSAMYFCASNGQGIETQYFGPGTRLLVL.

V is TRBV27 and J is TRBJ1-6; unclear D gene. Germline V gene data show CDR1 as MNHEY and CDR2 as SMNVEV (reference sequence). Trimming removed 2 bases at V and 9 bases at J, with 11 bases between. The CDR3 runs 14 residues. CDR3 region: CASSLTGLPSPLHF. The CDR3 nucleotides read TGTGCCAGCAGTTTAACCGGTCTCCCTTCACCCCTCCACTTT.